This T cell receptor (beta chain) appears in the sequencing data of a study of shared clonotypes between healthy human individuals. Germline V gene sequence: CDR1 SGDLS, CDR2 YYNGEE. The CDR3 length is 14 residues. V was shortened by 3 bases and J by 7 bases, with 13 bases between the two germline ends. The method was immunoSEQ multiplex PCR; TCRdb's version includes in-frame clones alone and lacks a portion of them. The sample gives about 1.1 million clones, about 84% of which show up once; about 0.52% is in the top ten. Memory CD4+ cells were the fraction left after CD45RA+ naive selection. The sequence came from a man aged 18 to 29 in good health. Some clones in this sample may be carry-over from other donors' samples. Input material: memory CD4+ T cells from PBMCs. Subset in this sample: CD45RA-negative fraction. V usage is TRBV9 and J usage is TRBJ2-2, with D unclear. The CDR3 loop is CASSDSLSGGELFF. The CDR3 region has the DNA TGTGCCAGCAGCGATAGCCTCAGTGGCGGGGAGCTGTTTTTT.